These T cell receptor beta chains were read from a single sample in a study of blood T cell repertoires in COVID-19. Using immunoSEQ multiplex PCR, the repertoire was profiled, and TCRdb retains in-frame clones only, with some absent. The table has 180,000 or so clones, around 88% seen once. Sequencing was done on a sample of PBMCs or T cells enriched from blood (not recorded which). These receptors were collected from a woman aged 45-60 years in a cohort exposed to, infected with or recovered from COVID-19 (not recorded which). Each CDR3 is given with its conserved first and last residue. Fields, in order: D gene, J gene, clone size, V gene, CDR3 protein, CDR3 DNA. D genes are given only for firm matches. For some rows the clone size is stated as once, few or many, or as a class when expanded; others skip it.

- | TRBJ1-1 | - | TRBV5-8 | CASSSTPNTEAFF | TGTGCCAGCAGCTCGACACCGAACACTGAAGCTTTCTTT
- | TRBJ2-7 | - | TRBV3-1/TRBV3-2 | CASSPRSGYEQYF | TGTGCCAGCAGCCCAAGGAGCGGCTACGAGCAGTACTTC
TRBD2 | TRBJ2-5 | - | TRBV4-2 | CASSLPGLAGEETQYF | TGTGCCAGCAGCTTGCCGGGACTAGCGGGCGAAGAGACCCAGTACTTC
- | TRBJ2-1 | - | TRBV11-3 | CASSFRRQAQSYNEQFF | TGTGCCAGCAGCTTTCGCCGACAGGCGCAATCCTACAATGAGCAGTTCTTC
TRBD1 | TRBJ1-2 | - | TRBV4-3 | CASSHGTGDYGYTF | TGCGCCAGCAGCCATGGAACAGGGGACTATGGCTACACCTTC
- | TRBJ1-1 | - | TRBV30 | CAWSPREAFF | TGTGCCTGGAGTCCCCGAGAGGCTTTCTTT
TRBD2 | TRBJ2-7 | few | TRBV7-2 | CASSSSGGGRYEQYF | TGTGCCAGCAGCTCCTCGGGCGGGGGACGATACGAGCAGTACTTC
TRBD1 | TRBJ2-1 | - | TRBV27 | CASRRKQGAPNEQFF | TGTGCCAGCAGACGAAAACAGGGGGCGCCCAATGAGCAGTTCTTC
- | TRBJ1-3 | - | TRBV3-1/TRBV3-2 | CASSPLGGGGNTIYF | TGTGCCAGCAGCCCCCTTGGCGGAGGGGGAAACACCATATATTTT
TRBD1 | TRBJ2-2 | - | TRBV29-1 | CSVDTGTGAGELFF | TGCAGCGTGGACACCGGGACAGGGGCCGGGGAGCTGTTTTTT
TRBD1 | TRBJ1-5 | - | TRBV6-5 | CASSNRGDQPQHF | TGTGCCAGCAGTAACAGGGGGGATCAGCCCCAGCATTTT